The 30 T cell receptor beta chains given below trace back to one sample, sequenced in a study of T cell responses to AZD1222 COVID-19 vaccine. Some clones are missing from TCRdb's copy, which holds only in-frame ones; the method was immunoSEQ multiplex PCR. The table includes more than 85,000 clones, nearly 90% detected once. Sequences were derived from peripheral blood, sampled 28 days after the second AZD1222 dose. The receptors originated from an adult who received the AZD1222 COVID-19 vaccine.

The chain joins TRBV28 to TRBJ1-1; D is perhaps TRBD1 (5 bases). V lost 2 bases and J 0 bases, leaving 16 bases between the germline ends. The CDR3 totals 17 residues. Germline V gene sequence: CDR1 MDHEN, CDR2 SYDVKM. The CDR3 region has the DNA TGTGCCAGCAGTTTAGTGGGGGGACGTGGAATGAACACTGAAGCTTTCTTT. Translated: CASSLVGGRGMNTEAFF.

This sequence joins TRBV3-1 (or the pseudogene TRBV3-2) and TRBJ2-3; D is perhaps TRBD2 (5 bases). The CDR3 loop spans 12 amino acids. Trimming took 4 bases from V and 6 from J, leaving 8 bases between them. Germline V gene sequence: CDR1 LGHDT, CDR2 YNNKEL (reference sequence). The CDR3 loop is CASSLSVDTQYF. The CDR3 DNA reads TGTGCCAGCAGCCTTAGCGTGGATACGCAGTATTTT.

The chain recombines TRBV6-5 with TRBJ1-6, with D maybe TRBD1 (6 bases). Trimming left V 4 bases short and J 9 bases short, with 10 bases between. The germline CDR1 and CDR2 sequences are MNHEY and SVGAGI. The CDR3 contains 13 residues. In nucleotides, the CDR3 is TGTGCCAGCAGTTTCGGACAGATTTCACCCCTCCACTTT. The encoded protein is CASSFGQISPLHF.

This chain joins TRBV5-6 and TRBJ1-1, with a possible D match to TRBD1 (5 bases). Per germline, CDR1 SGHDT and CDR2 YYEEEE. The CDR3 length is 11 residues. V lost 1 base and J lost 8, with 6 bases in between. Here the CDR3 DNA reads TGTGCCAGCAGCTTGCAGGGCGAAGCTTTCTTT. Encoded protein: CASSLQGEAFF. The variable domain in full, completed from reference TRBV5-6 and TRBJ1-1, reads DAGVTQSPTHLIKTRGQQVTLRCSPKSGHDTVSWYQQALGQGPQFIFQYYEEEERQRGNFPDRFSGHQFPNYSSELNVNALLLGDSALYLCASSLQGEAFFGQGTRLTVV.

The rearrangement joins TRBV5-5 to TRBJ2-4, with D perhaps being TRBD1 or TRBD2 (6 bases each). Germline V CDR1 and CDR2: SGHKS, YYEKEE (reference sequence). With 0 bases removed from V and 6 bases from J, the gap between germline ends came to 19 bases. CDR3 length: 17 residues. This chain's CDR3 is CASSLGGAGARRNIQYF. The CDR3 nucleotides are TGTGCCAGCAGCTTGGGGGGGGCCGGGGCCCGGAGAAACATTCAGTACTTC.

The chain couples TRBV2 to TRBJ2-2; TRBD2 matches at 9 bases. Losses at the gene ends were 4 bases for V and 9 bases for J; bases not matched to a gene: 9. This CDR3 spans 15 amino acids. Germline V gene lookup returns CDR1 SNHLY and CDR2 FYNNEI. CDR3 region: CASSAITSGSRELFF. The DNA for the CDR3 is TGTGCCAGCAGTGCGATTACTAGCGGGTCCCGGGAGCTGTTTTTT.

The chain is built from TRBV19 and TRBJ1-5; 10 bases agree with TRBD1. Germline lookup yields CDR1 LNHDA and CDR2 SQIVND (reference sequence). The CDR3 is made up of 14 amino acids. Trimming took 3 bases from V and 6 from J; bases not matched to a gene: 2. The CDR3 loop is CASSIGTGVQPQHF. In DNA, the CDR3 is TGTGCCAGTAGTATCGGGACAGGGGTTCAGCCCCAGCATTTT.

The chain uses TRBV5-6 and TRBJ1-2; a weak D match, TRBD1 (6 bases). Germline V gene lookup returns CDR1 SGHDT and CDR2 YYEEEE. This CDR3 is built from 14 residues. Trimming cost V 0 bases and J 8 bases, with 14 bases left between them. The DNA for the CDR3 is TGTGCCAGCAGCTTGGTAGGACAGTCTTACGGCTACACCTTC. Amino acids: CASSLVGQSYGYTF.

The chain recombines TRBV18 with TRBJ2-2; D ambiguous. Trimming cost V 2 bases and J 7 bases, with 11 bases left between them. CDR1 and CDR2 from the germline V gene are KGHSH and LQKENI. This CDR3 spans 14 amino acids. The CDR3 spells CASSPLPWSGELFF. DNA of the CDR3: TGTGCCAGCTCACCATTACCATGGAGCGGGGAGCTGTTTTTT.

The V and J genes are TRBV20-1 and TRBJ2-1; TRBD2 agrees at 9 bases. This CDR3 comprises 11 residues. Germline lookup yields CDR1 DFQATT and CDR2 SNEGSKA (reference sequence). Germline trimming cut 8 bases from V and 9 bases from J; bases unmatched to any gene: 5. CDR3 in DNA: TGCAGTAGTAGCGGGAGATTTGAGCAGTTCTTC. As protein: CSSSGRFEQFF.

This clone was detected a few times. The J gene is TRBJ2-1, the V gene TRBV7-9; D is perhaps TRBD2 (5 bases). Per germline, CDR1 SEHNR and CDR2 FQNEAQ (reference sequence). CDR3 length: 15 residues. Between the trimmed V and J ends, which lost 5 bases and 9 bases, there was a span of 20 bases. CDR3 region: CASSHTTNYYGEQFF. CDR3 sequence (DNA): TGTGCCAGCAGCCATACGACTAACTATTACGGTGAGCAGTTCTTC.

The rearrangement uses TRBV6-5 and TRBJ1-1; 7 nucleotides align to TRBD1. The CDR3 has 16 residues. V lost 2 bases, J lost 2 bases, and 8 bases stayed unmatched. Germline CDR1 is MNHEY and CDR2 is SVGAGI. CDR3 nucleotides: TGTGCCAGCAGTTACCAGACAGGGAGGCTCAACACTGAAGCTTTCTTT. It translates to CASSYQTGRLNTEAFF.

This chain connects TRBV4-1 to TRBJ1-2; 7 nucleotides agree with TRBD1. The CDR3 consists of 15 residues. The V segment lost 4 bases and the J segment 2 bases; nucleotides outside the gene matches: 7. Germline values: CDR1 MGHRA, CDR2 YSYEKL. CDR3 coding DNA: TGCGCCAGCAGCCCCTCGACAGGGACAAACTATGGCTACACCTTC. Residues: CASSPSTGTNYGYTF.

The V call is TRBV7-9, the J call TRBJ2-2, with D uncertain. The germline V gene has CDR1 SEHNR and CDR2 FQNEAQ (reference sequence). V shed 4 bases and J shed 4 bases, with 7 bases lying between them. This CDR3 is built from 13 residues. The CDR3 DNA follows: TGTGCCAGCAGCTCGTTAGGCACCGGGGAGCTGTTTTTT. It specifies CASSSLGTGELFF. Filled out from reference TRBV7-9 and TRBJ2-2, the complete variable domain reads DTGVSQNPRHKITKRGQNVTFRCDPISEHNRLYWYRQTLGQGPEFLTYFQNEAQLEKSRLLSDRFSAERPKGSFSTLEIQRTEQGDSAMYLCASSSLGTGELFFGEGSRLTVL.

The J gene is TRBJ1-1, the V gene TRBV27; 10 bases are a match to TRBD1. Trimming took 8 bases from V and 2 from J; bases not matched to a gene: 2. Germline V gives CDR1 MNHEY, CDR2 SMNVEV (reference sequence). The CDR3 sequence is 13 residues long. The CDR3, as DNA: TGTGCCAGCTGGGACAGGGGAAACACTGAAGCTTTCTTT. It codes for CASWDRGNTEAFF.

The CDR3 nucleotides read TGTGCCAGAAGCTTGGAGTCCAGGGGGCGCGGTGAAAAACTGTTTTTT. Its translation is CARSLESRGRGEKLFF. The V and J genes are TRBV5-3 and TRBJ1-4, with 8 bases matching TRBD1. TRBV5-3 is known as an ORF, though its function is uncertain. J lost 7 bases, V lost 0 bases, and 8 bases had no gene match. This CDR3 has 16 residues.

The V and J genes are TRBV14 and TRBJ2-7, with 8 bases aligning to TRBD2. Per germline, CDR1 SGHDN and CDR2 FVKESK. The CDR3 is 16 amino acids. V was clipped by 1 base and J by 0 bases; unmatched bases: 5. The CDR3 here is CASSQGTSGFSYEQYF. In DNA, the CDR3 is TGTGCCAGCAGCCAAGGAACTAGCGGATTCTCCTACGAGCAGTACTTC.

The chain carries TRBV30 and TRBJ2-7; no firm D call. Germline-derived CDR1 and CDR2 are GTSNPN and SVGIG (reference sequence). This CDR3 region has 13 residues. Deletions cut 1 base from V and 4 bases from J, with 11 bases between. The CDR3 DNA is TGTGCCTGGAGTGGTCCCGCCATATACGAGCAGTACTTC. This translates into CAWSGPAIYEQYF.

The J gene is TRBJ2-3, the V gene TRBV24-1; D gene uncertain. Per the germline V gene, CDR1 is KGHDR and CDR2 is SFDVKD. This CDR3 spans 15 amino acids. Trimming cost V 6 bases and J 2 bases, with 14 bases left between them. CDR3 loop: CATSRDPDITDTQYF. The DNA for the CDR3 is TGTGCCACCAGTAGAGACCCCGACATCACAGATACGCAGTATTTT.

The chain couples TRBV9 to TRBJ2-1; 9 nucleotides agree with TRBD1. The trim removed 4 bases at V and 6 bases at J, leaving 11 bases unmatched. This CDR3 comprises 16 residues. Germline V gives CDR1 SGDLS, CDR2 YYNGEE. CDR3 DNA: TGTGCCAGCAGCACAGGACCGGGACAGGGTGGCAATGAGCAGTTCTTC. Translation: CASSTGPGQGGNEQFF.

The V call is TRBV5-1, the J call TRBJ2-2, with D perhaps matching TRBD1 (6 bases). Trimming took 4 bases from V and 5 from J, leaving 12 bases between them. Germline CDR1 is SGHRS and CDR2 is YFSETQ. The CDR3 has 14 amino acids. In nucleotides, the CDR3 is TGCGCCAGCAGCATTCCTACAGGGACCGGGGAGCTGTTTTTT. Its translation is CASSIPTGTGELFF.

Only a few counts were recorded for this clone. The chain uses TRBV5-1 and TRBJ1-3, with D unclear. The CDR3 runs to 15 residues. Trimming stripped 0 bases from V and 0 bases from J, with 7 bases between. Germline V CDR1 and CDR2: SGHRS, YFSETQ. CDR3: CASSLDSPSGNTIYF. Written as DNA, the CDR3 is TGCGCCAGCAGCTTGGATTCCCCCTCTGGAAACACCATATATTTT. The variable domain in full, completed from reference TRBV5-1 and TRBJ1-3, reads KAGVTQTPRYLIKTRGQQVTLSCSPISGHRSVSWYQQTPGQGLQFLFEYFSETQRNKGNFPGRFSGRQFSNSRSEMNVSTLELGDSALYLCASSLDSPSGNTIYFGEGSWLTVV.

V is TRBV28 and J is TRBJ2-3; the D gene is possibly TRBD2 (6 bases). Trimming removed 2 bases from V and 6 bases from J, with 12 bases in between. Per the germline V gene, CDR1 is MDHEN and CDR2 is SYDVKM. The CDR3 spans 14 residues. CDR3 sequence (DNA): TGTGCCAGCAGTTTACTACTAGCCGTGGATACGCAGTATTTT. It translates to CASSLLLAVDTQYF.

The genes are TRBV5-5 and TRBJ1-4, with no clear D. Trimming took off 4 bases at V and 3 bases at J, with 10 bases between the two ends. This CDR3 region has 14 residues. The germline gives CDR1 SGHKS, CDR2 YYEKEE (reference sequence). CDR3 DNA: TGTGCCAGCAGCGTCGGACGGTCTAATGAAAAACTGTTTTTT. The encoded protein is CASSVGRSNEKLFF.

The genes are TRBV5-1 and TRBJ1-3; 7 bases fit TRBD1. CDR3 size: 17 residues. The junction had 6 bases not matched to a gene; V was cut back by 0 bases and J by 0 bases. CDR1 and CDR2 (germline): SGHRS, YFSETQ. Written as DNA, the CDR3 is TGCGCCAGCAGCTTGGGAGGGGGCGGCTACTCTGGAAACACCATATATTTT. Translated: CASSLGGGGYSGNTIYF.

V usage is TRBV5-5 and J usage is TRBJ2-5; the D call may be TRBD1 or TRBD2 (6 bases each). The CDR3 consists of 15 residues. Trimming took off 2 bases at V and 2 bases at J, with 13 bases between the two ends. Germline lookup yields CDR1 SGHKS and CDR2 YYEKEE (reference sequence). The CDR3: CASSLGGKLQETQYF. The CDR3 bases are TGTGCCAGCAGCTTAGGGGGGAAATTACAAGAGACCCAGTACTTC.

This clone was seen once. This chain joins TRBV15 and TRBJ1-4; TRBD1 matches 7 bases. The V gene end was trimmed by 3 bases and the J gene end by 8 bases; junction bases not matched to a gene: 6. This CDR3 comprises 14 residues. Germline-derived CDR1 and CDR2 are LNHNV and YYDKDF (reference sequence). The chain's CDR3 is CATSRGTVEEKLFF. The DNA for the CDR3 is TGTGCCACCAGCAGGGGGACAGTCGAAGAAAAACTGTTTTTT.

This chain uses TRBV6-1 with TRBJ1-1; TRBD1 might be the D (6 bases). V gave up 0 bases and J gave up 11 bases, with 13 bases separating them. There are 13 residues in the CDR3. Germline values: CDR1 MNHNS, CDR2 SASEGT. In DNA, the CDR3 is TGTGCCAGCAGTGAAGCGGCGGGGGCCTTGGCTTTCTTT. Protein: CASSEAAGALAFF.

This clone was picked up a small number of times. The chain's CDR3 is CASSFRTVNTEAFF. CDR3 in DNA: TGTGCCAGTAGTTTTAGGACAGTGAACACTGAAGCTTTCTTT. J is TRBJ1-1 and V is TRBV19, with D possibly TRBD1 on 6 matching bases. The germline CDR1 and CDR2 sequences are LNHDA and SQIVND (reference sequence). The ends were cut back, 5 bases at V and 0 bases at J, with 10 bases in the middle. The CDR3 has 14 amino acids.

This clone was seen only a few times. For the CDR3, the DNA is TGTGCCAGCAGCTCCCAAGGGGGCGCTTTGGGCACTGAAGCTTTCTTT. It is translated as CASSSQGGALGTEAFF. V is TRBV7-6 and J is TRBJ1-1, with 7 bases matching TRBD1. CDR3 length: 16 amino acids. Germline CDR1 is SGHVS and CDR2 is FNYEAQ. The trim removed 4 bases at V and 4 bases at J, leaving 12 bases unmatched. The full variable domain, with the rest looked up from reference TRBV7-6 and TRBJ1-1, is GAGVSQSPRYKVTKRGQDVALRCDPISGHVSLYWYRQALGQGPEFLTYFNYEAQQDKSGLPNDRFSAERPEGSISTLTIQRTEQRDSAMYRCASSSQGGALGTEAFFGQGTRLTVV.